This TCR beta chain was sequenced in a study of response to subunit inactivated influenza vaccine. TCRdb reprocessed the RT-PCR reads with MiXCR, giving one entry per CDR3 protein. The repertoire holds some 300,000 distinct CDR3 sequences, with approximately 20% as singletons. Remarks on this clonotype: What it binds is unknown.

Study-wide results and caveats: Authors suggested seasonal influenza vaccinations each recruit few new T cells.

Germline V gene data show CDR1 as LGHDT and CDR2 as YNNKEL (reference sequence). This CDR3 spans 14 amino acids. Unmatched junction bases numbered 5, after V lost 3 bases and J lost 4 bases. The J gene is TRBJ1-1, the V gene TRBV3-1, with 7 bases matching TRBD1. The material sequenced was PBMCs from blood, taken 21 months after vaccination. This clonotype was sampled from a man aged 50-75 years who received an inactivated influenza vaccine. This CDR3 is CASSQVTGTTEAFF. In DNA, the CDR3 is TGTGCCAGCAGCCAGGTGACAGGGACCACTGAAGCTTTCTTT.